In its sample, the clone carrying this T cell receptor (beta chain) was seen once. The antigen is not known. Profiled with immunoSEQ multiplex PCR; TCRdb holds only in-frame clones, not every one. Of more than 150,000 clones listed, about 86% are singletons. The data were obtained in a study of T cell responses to AZD1222 COVID-19 vaccine. Overall study findings and caveats: Clonal diversity may have been underestimated, and the donors were mostly white British, with more females than males. Repertoire sampling happened only post peak T cell response.

The CDR3 loop spans 14 amino acids. Deletions cut 0 bases from V and 8 bases from J, with 13 bases between. Germline lookup yields CDR1 GTSNPN and CDR2 SVGIG (reference sequence). The sample here was peripheral blood, taken on day 0 of AZD1222 vaccination. The chain joins TRBV30 to TRBJ1-4; D call uncertain. This receptor was obtained from an adult in good health. DNA for the CDR3: TGTGCCTGGAGTGTAACGGGGTTTCGCGAAAAACTGTTTTTT. As protein: CAWSVTGFREKLFF. Together with reference TRBV30 and TRBJ1-4, the CDR3 gives the full variable domain: SQTIHQWPATLVQPVGSPLSLECTVEGTSNPNLYWYRQAAGRGLQLLFYSVGIGQISSEVPQNLSASRPQDRQFILSSKKLLLSDSGFYLCAWSVTGFREKLFFGSGTQLSVL.